Each of the 8 T cell receptor beta chains below was sequenced from the same sample in a study of blood T cell repertoires in COVID-19. The repertoire was sequenced with immunoSEQ multiplex PCR; TCRdb's copy has only in-frame clones and lacks some. The sample lists around 390,000 clones; approximately 87% were seen once. Sequencing was done on a sample of PBMCs or T cells enriched from blood (not recorded which). These receptors originate from a woman in her forties or fifties who had recovered from COVID-19.

The chain is built from TRBV19 and TRBJ2-5, with TRBD2 matching 7 bases. This CDR3 region has 13 residues. Trimming took 8 bases from V and 5 from J; bases not matched to a gene: 8. The germline CDR1 and CDR2 sequences are LNHDA and SQIVND (reference sequence). DNA of the CDR3: TGTGCCAGTGCTCTCGGGAGGCATGAGACCCAGTACTTC. Translating it yields CASALGRHETQYF.

This chain links TRBV2 with TRBJ1-5; no reliable D call. Trimming removed 3 bases from V and 0 bases from J, with 15 bases in between. This CDR3 is 17 amino acids long. In germline, CDR1 is SNHLY, CDR2 FYNNEI. DNA of the CDR3: TGTGCCAGCAGTGACCCCGCACACCTTTATAGCAATCAGCCCCAGCATTTT. Its translation is CASSDPAHLYSNQPQHF.

This chain connects TRBV10-3 to TRBJ2-1, with 11 bases aligning to TRBD1. The length of the CDR3 is 14 residues. Germline CDR1 is ENHRY and CDR2 is SYGVKD. Losses at the gene ends were 10 bases for V and 8 bases for J; bases not matched to a gene: 10. The CDR3 sequence: CASTPGQGVHEQFF. CDR3 DNA sequence: TGTGCCAGCACGCCGGGACAGGGGGTCCATGAGCAGTTCTTC.

The chain links TRBV24-1 to TRBJ1-2, with no clear D. The germline V gene has CDR1 KGHDR and CDR2 SFDVKD. With 2 bases removed from V and 8 bases from J, the gap between germline ends came to 11 bases. The CDR3 length is 13 residues. The CDR3 protein is CATSDYLGEGYTF. The DNA for the CDR3 is TGTGCCACCAGTGATTACCTAGGCGAAGGCTACACCTTC.

The V call is TRBV29-1, the J call TRBJ2-3, with 8 bases that match TRBD1. Losses at the gene ends were 6 bases for V and 5 bases for J; bases not matched to a gene: 13. This CDR3 spans 15 amino acids. From germline, CDR1 is SQVTM and CDR2 ANQGSEA. In DNA form, the CDR3 reads TGCAGCGTCCACCCGAGACAGGGGTCGAGAGATACGCAGTATTTT. It specifies CSVHPRQGSRDTQYF.

The chain has TRBV4-2 and TRBJ2-1; TRBD2 matches 15 bases. V was pared by 5 bases and J by 0 bases, with 5 bases of the junction left unmatched. Germline V gene sequence: CDR1 LGHNA, CDR2 YNFKEQ. The CDR3 runs to 18 residues. DNA for the CDR3: TGTGCCAGCAGCTTACGGACTAGCGGGGGGGCCTCCTACAATGAGCAGTTCTTC. It codes for CASSLRTSGGASYNEQFF.

V is TRBV30 and J is TRBJ2-2; perhaps TRBD1 as D (6 bases). The CDR3 is 15 amino acids. The germline V gene has CDR1 GTSNPN and CDR2 SVGIG (reference sequence). The germline V and J ends were trimmed by 3 bases and 1 base, with 12 bases remaining between them. DNA of the CDR3: TGTGCCTGGAGGCCGACAGGCCTGAACACCGGGGAGCTGTTTTTT. Translated, it gives CAWRPTGLNTGELFF.

This rearrangement joins TRBV23-1 to TRBJ1-2; D remains ambiguous. TRBV23-1 is noted as an ORF with a role that remains uncertain. There are 13 residues in the CDR3. Trimming shortened V by 2 bases and J by 1 base, and 5 bases separated the two germline ends. CDR3 sequence: CASSQEDNYGYTF. The CDR3 nucleotides are TGCGCCAGCAGTCAAGAGGATAACTATGGCTACACCTTC.